This TCR beta chain was observed in a study of blood T cell repertoires in COVID-19. The wider study: PBMCs, B-cell-depleted T cells, or T cells provided the cDNA or gDNA that made up the material.

Germline V CDR1 and CDR2: LGHDT, YNNKEL (reference sequence). V shed 0 bases and J shed 0 bases, with 9 bases lying between them. This CDR3 has 15 amino acids. Original processing notes: The authors estimated nucleated cell counts from reference gene primer amplification. Clones were sequenced by immunoSEQ multiplex PCR, and TCRdb holds only the in-frame ones, with some missing. That table is the source of V, J and clone size, and D and trimming were worked out from the DNA. The table shows about 98,000 clones, with 81% occurring only once. This receptor was taken from an elderly woman with acute or convalescent COVID-19. The rearrangement links TRBV3-1 (or the pseudogene TRBV3-2) to TRBJ2-7; no clear D. Sequencing was performed on peripheral blood. The CDR3 reads CASSQDVSGSYEQYF. The CDR3 coding sequence is TGTGCCAGCAGCCAAGATGTTTCAGGCTCCTACGAGCAGTACTTC.